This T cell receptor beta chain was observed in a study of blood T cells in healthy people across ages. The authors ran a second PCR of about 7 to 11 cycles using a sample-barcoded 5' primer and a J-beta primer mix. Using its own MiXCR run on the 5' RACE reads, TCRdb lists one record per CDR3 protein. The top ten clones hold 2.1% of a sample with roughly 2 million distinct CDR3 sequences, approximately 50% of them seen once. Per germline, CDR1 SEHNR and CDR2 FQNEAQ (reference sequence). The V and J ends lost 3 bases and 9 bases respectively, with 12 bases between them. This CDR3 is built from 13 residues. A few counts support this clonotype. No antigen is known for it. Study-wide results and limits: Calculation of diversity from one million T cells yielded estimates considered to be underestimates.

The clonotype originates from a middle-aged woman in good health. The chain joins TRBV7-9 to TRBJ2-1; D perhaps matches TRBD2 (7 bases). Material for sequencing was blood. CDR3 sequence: CASSFGGPGEQFF. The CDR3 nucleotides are TGTGCCAGCAGCTTCGGGGGGCCGGGTGAGCAGTTCTTC.